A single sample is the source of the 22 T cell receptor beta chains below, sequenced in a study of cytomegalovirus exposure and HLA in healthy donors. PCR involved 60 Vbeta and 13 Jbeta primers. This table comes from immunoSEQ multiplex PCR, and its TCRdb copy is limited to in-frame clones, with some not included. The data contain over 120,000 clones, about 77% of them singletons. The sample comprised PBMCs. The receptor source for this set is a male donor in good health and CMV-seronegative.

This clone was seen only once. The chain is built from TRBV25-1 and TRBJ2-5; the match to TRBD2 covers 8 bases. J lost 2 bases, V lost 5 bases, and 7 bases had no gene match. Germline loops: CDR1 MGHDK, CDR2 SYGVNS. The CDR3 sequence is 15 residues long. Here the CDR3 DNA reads TGTGCCAGCAGTAAAGGGGCGGGGGGACAAGAGACCCAGTACTTC. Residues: CASSKGAGGQETQYF.

The CDR3 nucleotides read TGTGCCAGCACCACAGGGGGGGAAGAGACCCAGTACTTC. This codes for CASTTGGEETQYF. The V call is TRBV5-5, the J call TRBJ2-5; D might be TRBD1 (8 bases). V was cut by 6 bases and J by 3 bases, with 12 bases left in between. Germline CDR1 reads SGHKS; CDR2 reads YYEKEE (reference sequence). This CDR3 has 13 residues. Supplemented by reference TRBV5-5 and TRBJ2-5, the full variable domain reads DAGVTQSPTHLIKTRGQQVTLRCSPISGHKSVSWYQQVLGQGPQFIFQYYEKEERGRGNFPDRFSARQFPNYSSELNVNALLLGDSALYLCASTTGGEETQYFGPGTRLLVL.

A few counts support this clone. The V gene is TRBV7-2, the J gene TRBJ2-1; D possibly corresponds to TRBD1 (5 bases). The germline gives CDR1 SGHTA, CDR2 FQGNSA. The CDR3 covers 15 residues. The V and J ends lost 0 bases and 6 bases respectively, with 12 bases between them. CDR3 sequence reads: CASSLARTRTNEQFF. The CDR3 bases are TGTGCCAGCAGCTTAGCGAGGACACGTACCAATGAGCAGTTCTTC.

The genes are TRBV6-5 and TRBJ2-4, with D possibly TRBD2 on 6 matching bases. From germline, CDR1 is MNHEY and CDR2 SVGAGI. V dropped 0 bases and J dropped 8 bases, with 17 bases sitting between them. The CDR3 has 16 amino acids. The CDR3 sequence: CASSYSGNMGGDIQYF. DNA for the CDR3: TGTGCCAGCAGTTACTCAGGGAACATGGGAGGCGACATTCAGTACTTC.

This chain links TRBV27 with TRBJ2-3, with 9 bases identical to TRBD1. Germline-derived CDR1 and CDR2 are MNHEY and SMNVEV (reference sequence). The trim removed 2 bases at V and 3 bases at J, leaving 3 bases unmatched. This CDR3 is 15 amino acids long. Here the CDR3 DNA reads TGTGCCAGCAGTTTAGGACAGGGGAGGACAGATACGCAGTATTTT. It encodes CASSLGQGRTDTQYF.

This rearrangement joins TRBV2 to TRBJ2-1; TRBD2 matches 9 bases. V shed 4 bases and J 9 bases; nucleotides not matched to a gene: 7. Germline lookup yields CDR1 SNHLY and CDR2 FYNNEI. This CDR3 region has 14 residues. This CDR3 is CASSVGGGATEQFF. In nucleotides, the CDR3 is TGTGCCAGCAGTGTTGGCGGGGGGGCTACTGAGCAGTTCTTC.

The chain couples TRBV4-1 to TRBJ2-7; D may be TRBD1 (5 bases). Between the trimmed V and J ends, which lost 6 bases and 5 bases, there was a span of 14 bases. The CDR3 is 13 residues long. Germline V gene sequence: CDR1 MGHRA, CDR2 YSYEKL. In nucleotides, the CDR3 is TGCGCCAGCAGGCCGGCGCAGGGAAACGAGCAGTACTTC. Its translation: CASRPAQGNEQYF.

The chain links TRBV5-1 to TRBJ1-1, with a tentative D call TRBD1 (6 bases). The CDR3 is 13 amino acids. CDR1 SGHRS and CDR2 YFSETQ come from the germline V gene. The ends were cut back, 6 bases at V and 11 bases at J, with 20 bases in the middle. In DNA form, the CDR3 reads TGCGCCAGCATGGAACCCCCGGGGGGCGCGGCTTTCTTT. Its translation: CASMEPPGGAAFF.

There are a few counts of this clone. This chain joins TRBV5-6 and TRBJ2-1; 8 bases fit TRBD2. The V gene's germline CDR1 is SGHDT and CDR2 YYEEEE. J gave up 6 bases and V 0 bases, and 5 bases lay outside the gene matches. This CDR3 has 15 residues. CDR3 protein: CASSLALAGSNEQFF. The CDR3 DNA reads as TGTGCCAGCAGCTTGGCCTTAGCGGGGAGCAATGAGCAGTTCTTC.

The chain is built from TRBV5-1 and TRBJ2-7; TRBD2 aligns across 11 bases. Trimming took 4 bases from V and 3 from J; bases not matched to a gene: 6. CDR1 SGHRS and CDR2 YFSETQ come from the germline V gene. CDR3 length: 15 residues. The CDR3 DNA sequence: TGCGCCAGCAGCCCCCGAACTAGCGGGGGCTACGAGCAGTACTTC. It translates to CASSPRTSGGYEQYF.

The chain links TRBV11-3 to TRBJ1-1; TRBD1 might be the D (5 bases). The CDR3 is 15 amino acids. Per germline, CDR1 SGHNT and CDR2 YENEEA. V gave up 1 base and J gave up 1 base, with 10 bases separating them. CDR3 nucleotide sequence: TGTGCCAGCAGCTTAGGTACAGGCGGGAACACTGAAGCTTTCTTT. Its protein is CASSLGTGGNTEAFF.

The chain's CDR3 is CASSGSDRTYEQYF. In DNA, the CDR3 is TGTGCCAGCAGTGGCTCTGACAGGACCTACGAGCAGTACTTC. This rearrangement joins TRBV25-1 to TRBJ2-7, with D perhaps TRBD1 (6 bases). Looked up from germline, CDR1 is MGHDK and CDR2 is SYGVNS. CDR3 length: 14 amino acids. V lost 4 bases and J 2 bases, leaving 12 bases between the germline ends.

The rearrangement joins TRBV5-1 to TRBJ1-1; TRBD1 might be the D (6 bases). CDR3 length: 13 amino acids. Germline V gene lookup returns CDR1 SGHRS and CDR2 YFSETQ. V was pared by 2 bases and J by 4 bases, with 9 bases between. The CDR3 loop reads CASSLQGVTEAFF. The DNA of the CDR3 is TGCGCCAGCAGCTTACAGGGAGTCACTGAAGCTTTCTTT.

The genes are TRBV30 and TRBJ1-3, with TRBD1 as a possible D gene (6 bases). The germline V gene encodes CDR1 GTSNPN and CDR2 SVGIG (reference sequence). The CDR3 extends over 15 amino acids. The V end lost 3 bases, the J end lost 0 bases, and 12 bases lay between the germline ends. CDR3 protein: CAWRVGQLSGNTIYF. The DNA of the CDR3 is TGTGCCTGGAGGGTCGGACAGCTCTCTGGAAACACCATATATTTT.

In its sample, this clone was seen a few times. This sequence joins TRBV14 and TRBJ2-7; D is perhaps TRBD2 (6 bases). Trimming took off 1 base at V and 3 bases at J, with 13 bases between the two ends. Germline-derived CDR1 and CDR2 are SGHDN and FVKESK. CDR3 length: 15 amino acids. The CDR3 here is CASSQALGGLYEQYF. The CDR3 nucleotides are TGTGCCAGCAGCCAAGCCCTGGGAGGTCTCTACGAGCAGTACTTC. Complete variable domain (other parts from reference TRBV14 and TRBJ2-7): EAGVTQFPSHSVIEKGQTVTLRCDPISGHDNLYWYRRVMGKEIKFLLHFVKESKQDESGMPNNRFLAERTGGTYSTLKVQPAELEDSGVYFCASSQALGGLYEQYFGPGTRLTVT.

CDR3 DNA sequence: TGTGCCGCAACCGGGACAGGGGATGGCTACACCTTC. Translated, it gives CAATGTGDGYTF. V usage is TRBV6-1 and J usage is TRBJ1-2, with 10 nucleotides matching TRBD1. The CDR3 contains 12 residues. The V gene's germline CDR1 is MNHNS and CDR2 SASEGT. V lost 11 bases, J lost 6 bases, and 6 bases stayed unmatched.

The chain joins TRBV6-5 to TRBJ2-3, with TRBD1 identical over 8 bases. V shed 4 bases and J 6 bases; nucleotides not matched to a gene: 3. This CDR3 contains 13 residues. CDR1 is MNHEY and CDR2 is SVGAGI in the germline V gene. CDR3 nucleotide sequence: TGTGCCAGCAGTTGGCAGGGGGCCGATACGCAGTATTTT. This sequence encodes CASSWQGADTQYF.

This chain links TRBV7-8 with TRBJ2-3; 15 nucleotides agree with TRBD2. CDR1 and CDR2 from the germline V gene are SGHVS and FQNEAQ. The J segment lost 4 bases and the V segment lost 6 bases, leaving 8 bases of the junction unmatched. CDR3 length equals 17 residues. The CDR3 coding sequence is TGTGCCAGCAGACCAGCCGGACTAGCGGGAGGGCCAGATACGCAGTATTTT. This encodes CASRPAGLAGGPDTQYF.

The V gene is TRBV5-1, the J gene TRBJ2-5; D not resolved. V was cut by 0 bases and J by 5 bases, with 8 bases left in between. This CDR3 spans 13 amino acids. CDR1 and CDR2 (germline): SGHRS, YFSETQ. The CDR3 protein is CASSLEVRETQYF. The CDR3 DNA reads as TGCGCCAGCAGCTTGGAGGTCAGGGAGACCCAGTACTTC.

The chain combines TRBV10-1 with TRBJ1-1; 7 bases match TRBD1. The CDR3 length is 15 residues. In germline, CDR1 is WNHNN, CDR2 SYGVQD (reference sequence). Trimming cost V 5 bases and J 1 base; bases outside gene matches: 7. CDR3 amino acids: CASSPLGQANTEAFF. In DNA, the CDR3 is TGCGCCAGCAGTCCTCTAGGACAGGCGAACACTGAAGCTTTCTTT.

The CDR3 here is CASSPHGEHKKYF. CDR3 DNA: TGTGCCAGCAGCCCCCACGGTGAGCATAAAAAGTACTTC. The chain employs TRBV6-5 and TRBJ2-7; D remains ambiguous. The germline gives CDR1 MNHEY, CDR2 SVGAGI. This CDR3 contains 13 residues. Between the trimmed V and J ends, which lost 6 bases and 11 bases, there was a span of 20 bases.

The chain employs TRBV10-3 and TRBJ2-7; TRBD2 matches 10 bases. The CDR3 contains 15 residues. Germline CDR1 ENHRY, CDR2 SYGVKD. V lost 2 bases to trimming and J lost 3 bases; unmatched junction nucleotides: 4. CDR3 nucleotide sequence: TGTGCCATCAGTGAGGGTAGCGGGGGGTTCTACGAGCAGTACTTC. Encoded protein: CAISEGSGGFYEQYF.